This T cell receptor beta chain was captured by sequencing in a study of T cells in Graves' hyperthyroidism and ophthalmopathy. TCR beta CDR3 regions were amplified from RNA. HTBI primers were employed in a first-round RT-PCR of the TCR CDR3. TCRdb analysed the multiplex PCR reads with MiXCR anew, one entry per CDR3 protein. Of roughly 250,000 distinct CDR3 sequences in the sample, roughly 15% were seen once. CDR3 length: 16 amino acids. Germline-derived CDR1 and CDR2 are LNHDA and SQIVND (reference sequence). V lost 7 bases, J lost 6 bases, and 22 bases lay in between. The receptor's source is a woman aged 40-49 years with Graves' hyperthyroidism that later progressed to Graves' ophthalmopathy. The sequenced sample was blood. The V gene is TRBV19, the J gene TRBJ1-5; D is perhaps TRBD1 (5 bases). The CDR3 sequence is CASNHPQEGRGQPQHF. CDR3 nucleotides: TGTGCCAGTAACCACCCTCAGGAGGGGCGGGGTCAGCCCCAGCATTTT.